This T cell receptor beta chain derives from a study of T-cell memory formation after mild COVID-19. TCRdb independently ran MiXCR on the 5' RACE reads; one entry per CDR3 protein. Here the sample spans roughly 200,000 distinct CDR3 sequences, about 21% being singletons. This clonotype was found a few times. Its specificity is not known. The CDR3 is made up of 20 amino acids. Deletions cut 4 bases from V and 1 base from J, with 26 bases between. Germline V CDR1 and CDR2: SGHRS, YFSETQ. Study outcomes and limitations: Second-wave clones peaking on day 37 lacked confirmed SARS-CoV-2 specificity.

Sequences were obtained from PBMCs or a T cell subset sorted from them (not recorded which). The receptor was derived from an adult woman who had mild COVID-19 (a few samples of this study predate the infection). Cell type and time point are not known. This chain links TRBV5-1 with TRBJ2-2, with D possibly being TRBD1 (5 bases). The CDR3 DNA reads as TGCGCCAGCAGCCTAGTTGGGGCACACTTTCCACTTGGGAACACCGGGGAGCTGTTTTTT. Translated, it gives CASSLVGAHFPLGNTGELFF.